One sample yielded the 22 T cell receptor beta chains listed below, sequenced in a study of cytomegalovirus exposure and HLA in healthy donors. The PCR ran on 60 Vbeta and 13 Jbeta primers. The protocol was immunoSEQ multiplex PCR, while the TCRdb copy is restricted to in-frame clones and leaves out a portion. This table has about 100,000 clones, 80% to 85% appearing once. Sequenced input: PBMCs. The receptors were gathered from a woman in her 70s in good health and CMV-seropositive.

The chain joins TRBV7-2 to TRBJ2-3, with D possibly being TRBD1 (6 bases). Germline CDR1 is SGHTA and CDR2 is FQGNSA. This CDR3 comprises 15 residues. V dropped 1 base and J dropped 1 base, with 9 bases sitting between them. This CDR3 reads CASSLEGHGTDTQYF. The CDR3 DNA sequence: TGTGCCAGCAGCTTAGAGGGACACGGCACAGATACGCAGTATTTT.

The V call is TRBV28, the J call TRBJ2-4; TRBD2 is a possible D gene (7 bases). This CDR3 is built from 19 residues. Trimming took off 3 bases at V and 3 bases at J, with 24 bases between the two ends. The V gene's germline CDR1 is MDHEN and CDR2 SYDVKM. The CDR3 spells CASSFPHHGGGLNKNIQYF. The CDR3 DNA is TGTGCCAGCAGTTTCCCCCATCATGGCGGGGGCTTGAACAAAAACATTCAGTACTTC.

V and J are TRBV5-6 and TRBJ2-7; 13 bases match TRBD2. The CDR3 extends over 17 amino acids. CDR1 and CDR2 (germline): SGHDT, YYEEEE. J was trimmed by 1 base and V by 4 bases; bases with no gene match: 8. The CDR3 is CASSTRTSGRGSYEQYF. The CDR3, as DNA: TGTGCCAGCAGCACTAGGACTAGCGGGAGAGGGTCCTACGAGCAGTACTTC.

V and J are TRBV15 and TRBJ2-7; 8 nucleotides line up with TRBD1. Germline V CDR1 and CDR2: LNHNV, YYDKDF (reference sequence). Trimming cost V 3 bases and J 3 bases; bases outside gene matches: 4. The CDR3 sequence is 14 residues long. CDR3 sequence (DNA): TGTGCCACCAGCAGGGAGACAGGGGTCTACGAGCAGTACTTC. Amino acids: CATSRETGVYEQYF. Drawing the rest from reference TRBV15 and TRBJ2-7, the complete variable domain is DAMVIQNPRYQVTQFGKPVTLSCSQTLNHNVMYWYQQKSSQAPKLLFHYYDKDFNNEADTPDNFQSRRPNTSFCFLDIRSPGLGDTAMYLCATSRETGVYEQYFGPGTRLTVT.

This chain links TRBV9 with TRBJ2-3; TRBD2 matches 10 bases. J lost 1 base, V lost 2 bases, and 1 base had no gene match. This CDR3 is built from 15 residues. Germline V lookup: CDR1 SGDLS, CDR2 YYNGEE. Here the CDR3 reads CASSVLAGGTDTQYF. The CDR3, as DNA: TGTGCCAGCAGCGTTCTAGCGGGGGGCACAGATACGCAGTATTTT.

V is TRBV6-5 and J is TRBJ2-5; possible D gene TRBD2, 6 bases. The DNA end favors TRBJ2-7, so the J call may be wrong. Germline V gene lookup returns CDR1 MNHEY and CDR2 SVGAGI. This CDR3 contains 15 residues. The CDR3 loop reads CASRPPTRGTYEQYF. CDR3 bases: TGTGCCAGCAGACCTCCGACTAGGGGAACCTACGAGCAGTACTTC.

The rearrangement joins TRBV19 to TRBJ1-2; 7 nucleotides line up with TRBD1. The V gene end was trimmed by 5 bases and the J gene end by 4 bases; junction bases not matched to a gene: 4. Germline V gene lookup returns CDR1 LNHDA and CDR2 SQIVND (reference sequence). This CDR3 region has 13 residues. The CDR3 sequence is CASSRNRGYGYTF. The CDR3 DNA follows: TGTGCCAGTAGTCGGAACAGGGGCTATGGCTACACCTTC.

The V call is TRBV6-6, the J call TRBJ2-7, with a weak D call TRBD1 (5 bases). CDR1 is MNHNY and CDR2 is SVGAGI in the germline V gene (reference sequence). The CDR3 length is 16 residues. Trimming stripped 2 bases from V and 4 bases from J, with 18 bases between. CDR3 in DNA: TGTGCCAGCAGTTACCCTCCCAATGCAAACAGGTACGAGCAGTACTTC. Translated: CASSYPPNANRYEQYF.

The chain joins TRBV21-1 to TRBJ2-1; no check of the table's D call, TRBD2, against the DNA was made. TRBV21-1 counts as a pseudogene. The CDR3 totals 18 residues. The DNA for the CDR3 is TGTGCCAGCAGCAAAGATCGTCACGGGAGGACCGTTTACAATGAGCAGTTCTTC. This translates into CASSKDRHGRTVYNEQFF.

The chain recombines TRBV7-2 with TRBJ1-3; weak D call: TRBD1 (5 bases). The germline CDR1 and CDR2 sequences are SGHTA and FQGNSA. Trimming cost V 5 bases and J 4 bases, with 9 bases left between them. This CDR3 is built from 13 residues. The CDR3 region has the DNA TGTGCCAGCAGCCTCGGGGGGGGAAACACCATATATTTT. The encoded protein is CASSLGGGNTIYF.

This clone was seen many times. The chain uses TRBV5-1 and TRBJ2-3, with D unclear. The CDR3 sequence is 12 residues long. Germline CDR1 is SGHRS and CDR2 is YFSETQ. V lost 2 bases and J lost 4, with 5 bases in between. The CDR3 sequence: CASSFPSDTQYF. CDR3 nucleotides: TGCGCCAGCAGCTTCCCCTCAGATACGCAGTATTTT.

V gene TRBV7-3 combines with J gene TRBJ1-4; 7 bases agree with TRBD1. CDR3 length: 14 residues. Trimming took 4 bases from V and 5 from J; bases not matched to a gene: 4. The V gene's germline CDR1 is SGHTA and CDR2 FQGTGA. CDR3 DNA sequence: TGTGCCAGCAGCTCGGGACAGAAAAATGAAAAACTGTTTTTT. Protein sequence: CASSSGQKNEKLFF.

This chain joins TRBV7-9 and TRBJ2-2; 10 bases agree with TRBD2. V lost 1 base and J lost 1; bases outside the gene matches: 3. The CDR3 length is 17 residues. Per the germline V gene, CDR1 is SEHNR and CDR2 is FQNEAQ (reference sequence). CDR3 DNA sequence: TGTGCCAGCAGCTTAGAACCTAGCGGGAGGAACACCGGGGAGCTGTTTTTT. It encodes CASSLEPSGRNTGELFF.

The chain recombines TRBV19 with TRBJ2-5; a possible D gene is TRBD1 (6 bases). The last part of the DNA fits TRBJ2-7 better; the J call may be wrong. Germline values: CDR1 LNHDA, CDR2 SQIVND (reference sequence). CDR3 length: 14 amino acids. DNA of the CDR3: TGTGCCAGTAGTGCCCGGGACACCACCTACGAGCAGTACTTC. It yields the protein CASSARDTTYEQYF.

J is TRBJ2-1 and V is TRBV11-2, with D perhaps TRBD1 (6 bases). Trimming pared 0 bases from V and 1 base from J, leaving 7 bases between. The germline V gene has CDR1 SGHAT and CDR2 FQNNGV. The CDR3 extends over 15 amino acids. The CDR3 DNA reads as TGTGCCAGCAGCTTAGACAGGGGATCCTACAATGAGCAGTTCTTC. It encodes CASSLDRGSYNEQFF. The full variable domain, in which reference TRBV11-2 and TRBJ2-1 provide the parts outside the CDR3, is EAGVAQSPRYKIIEKRQSVAFWCNPISGHATLYWYQQILGQGPKLLIQFQNNGVVDDSQLPKDRFSAERLKGVDSTLKIQPAKLEDSAVYLCASSLDRGSYNEQFFGPGTRLTVL.

The rearrangement joins TRBV6-1 to TRBJ1-3, with 11 bases identical to TRBD1. The CDR3 sequence is 19 residues long. The V and J ends lost 4 bases and 4 bases, in that order; junction bases with no gene match: 15. Germline assignment: CDR1 MNHNS and CDR2 SASEGT. The CDR3 reads CASSAGTGGLPSSGNTIYF. CDR3 bases: TGTGCCAGCAGTGCCGGGACAGGGGGTTTACCGTCCTCCGGAAACACCATATATTTT.

This clone was picked up a small number of times. The chain carries TRBV5-1 and TRBJ1-1; 11 bases line up with TRBD1. CDR1 is SGHRS, CDR2 YFSETQ, per germline. This CDR3 comprises 14 residues. Trimming took 0 bases from V and 11 from J; bases not matched to a gene: 6. CDR3 loop: CASSLGTGGFGAFF. CDR3 DNA sequence: TGCGCCAGCAGCTTGGGGACAGGGGGCTTTGGGGCTTTCTTT.

CDR3 loop: CASSSLGRGSTDTQYF. The CDR3 region has the DNA TGTGCCAGCAGCTCACTTGGGCGGGGAAGCACAGATACGCAGTATTTT. This chain joins TRBV5-6 and TRBJ2-3; TRBD2 is a possible D gene (6 bases). Trimming shortened V by 3 bases and J by 0 bases, and 14 bases separated the two germline ends. The CDR3 spans 16 residues. Per germline, CDR1 SGHDT and CDR2 YYEEEE.

The V and J genes are TRBV9 and TRBJ2-7; a possible D gene is TRBD2 (5 bases). Trimming shortened V by 4 bases and J by 3 bases, and 17 bases separated the two germline ends. Germline values: CDR1 SGDLS, CDR2 YYNGEE. There are 15 residues in the CDR3. The CDR3 loop reads CASSLDAGLVYEQYF. The CDR3 DNA sequence: TGTGCCAGCAGCCTCGACGCGGGCCTGGTCTACGAGCAGTACTTC.

This clone has only one observation. The chain has TRBV7-9 and TRBJ2-1; TRBD2 matches at 7 bases. This CDR3 contains 19 residues. Germline assignment: CDR1 SEHNR and CDR2 FQNEAQ (reference sequence). V dropped 1 base and J dropped 0; count of bases not matched to a gene: 12. Here the CDR3 DNA reads TGTGCCAGCAGCTTAGATCGAATAGCGGGCTTAAGCTCCTACAATGAGCAGTTCTTC. Translating gives CASSLDRIAGLSSYNEQFF. The entire variable domain, with the rest obtained from reference TRBV7-9 and TRBJ2-1, is as follows: DTGVSQNPRHKITKRGQNVTFRCDPISEHNRLYWYRQTLGQGPEFLTYFQNEAQLEKSRLLSDRFSAERPKGSFSTLEIQRTEQGDSAMYLCASSLDRIAGLSSYNEQFFGPGTRLTVL.

The gene calls are TRBV4-1 and TRBJ1-3; TRBD1 matches 7 bases. CDR1 and CDR2 (germline): MGHRA, YSYEKL. V dropped 1 base and J dropped 0; count of bases not matched to a gene: 3. The CDR3 runs to 16 residues. DNA of the CDR3: TGCGCCAGCAGCCAAGGACAGGGCATCTCTGGAAACACCATATATTTT. Its translation: CASSQGQGISGNTIYF.

The chain carries TRBV7-2 and TRBJ2-3; 7 nucleotides align to TRBD2. The CDR3 length is 16 residues. Trimming at V came to 5 bases and at J to 1 base, leaving 9 bases not matched to a gene. Germline CDR1 is SGHTA and CDR2 is FQGNSA. As DNA, the CDR3 is TGTGCCAGCAGCCCCTCGGTGGCGGGGGGCACAGATACGCAGTATTTT. It encodes CASSPSVAGGTDTQYF.